One sample yielded the 22 T cell receptor beta chains listed below, sequenced in a study of T cell clonality in common variable immunodeficiency. Produced via immunoSEQ multiplex PCR; TCRdb's table is partial and in-frame only. The sample shows about 47,000 clones, none of them appearing just once. The sample taken for sequencing was peripheral blood mononuclear cells. Source of these receptors: a person aged 18-70 years in good health.

This clone appeared many times. Sequencing ends 3 residues short of the CDR3 end; the germline J gene provides the rest. The chain joins TRBV20-1 to TRBJ1-6; no definite D call. Germline loops: CDR1 DFQATT, CDR2 SNEGSKA (reference sequence). The V gene lost 0 bases and the J gene lost 7 bases, with 10 bases spanning the gap. This CDR3 has 14 residues. The part of the CDR3 DNA that was read is TGCAGTGCTAGAGATGCAGAAGGGAATTCACCC. The encoded protein is CSARDAEGNSP. The CDR3 in its entirety is CSARDAEGNSPLHF.

This clone showed up many times. The read stops 3 residues short of the end of the CDR3; the missing end is completed from the germline J gene. V is TRBV20-1 and J is TRBJ2-4; tentative D call: TRBD2 (5 bases). With 0 bases removed from V and 1 base from J, the gap between germline ends came to 13 bases. Looked up from germline, CDR1 is DFQATT and CDR2 is SNEGSKA (reference sequence). This CDR3 region has 16 residues. The part of the CDR3 DNA that was read is TGCAGTGCTAGAGATTCCCTAGCTCTGGCCAAAAACATT. Residues: CSARDSLALAKNI. The full-length CDR3 reads as CSARDSLALAKNIQYF.

With regard to this clone: The junction departs from germline at one end; a sequencing error may be responsible. The read is 3 residues too short to cover the CDR3 end, so that end is filled in from the germline J gene. The gene calls are TRBV7-7 and TRBJ2-2; 10 bases are shared with TRBD1. The CDR3 runs 15 residues. The germline gives CDR1 SSHAT, CDR2 FNYEAQ (reference sequence). The sequenced part of the CDR3 DNA is TGTGCTAGCAGGTCCGGGACAGGGGCCACCGGGGAG. Its translation is CASRSGTGATGE. The entire CDR3 reads CASRSGTGATGELFF.

This clone came up a few times. The CDR3 extends 3 residues past the end of the read, so its final part is completed from the germline J gene. The chain links TRBV5-6 to TRBJ1-5, with D possibly matching TRBD1 (5 bases). V was trimmed by 0 bases and J by 9 bases, leaving 10 bases between them. CDR1 is SGHDT, CDR2 YYEEEE, per germline. CDR3 size: 13 residues. CDR3 in amino acids: CASSLGEGRPQHF. The part of the CDR3 DNA that was read is TGTGCCAGCAGCTTGGGAGAGGGGCGGCCC.

In this sample, this clone turned up a few times. Coverage ceases 3 residues before the CDR3 finishes, and the germline J gene fills in the end. The rearrangement links TRBV7-8 to TRBJ2-3; 11 bases are a match to TRBD2. J gave up 7 bases and V 6 bases, and 6 bases lay outside the gene matches. Germline loops: CDR1 SGHVS, CDR2 FQNEAQ. The CDR3 runs 14 residues. CDR3 in amino acids: CASRASSGGNTQYF. CDR3 DNA (partial): TGTGCCAGCAGGGCCTCTAGCGGGGGGAATACG. Complete variable domain (other parts from reference TRBV7-8 and TRBJ2-3): GAGVSQSPRYKVAKRGQDVALRCDPISGHVSLFWYQQALGQGPEFLTYFQNEAQLDKSGLPSDRFFAERPEGSVSTLKIQRTQQEDSAVYLCASRASSGGNTQYFGPGTRLTVL.

At least ten counts were recorded for this clone. The CDR3 end lies 3 residues beyond the end of the read and is filled in from the germline J gene. The chain uses TRBV30 and TRBJ1-5; 11 nucleotides match TRBD1. Germline V lookup: CDR1 GTSNPN, CDR2 SVGIG (reference sequence). This CDR3 spans 16 amino acids. Unmatched junction bases numbered 5, after V lost 1 base and J lost 3 bases. The CDR3 reads CAWSAWDRGDNQPQHF. Incomplete CDR3 DNA: TGTGCCTGGAGTGCCTGGGACAGGGGGGACAATCAGCCC.

This clone was seen a handful of times. The CDR3 end falls 3 residues outside the read, so it is completed with the germline J gene. J is TRBJ2-1 and V is TRBV20-1; 9 nucleotides align to TRBD2. Germline CDR1 DFQATT, CDR2 SNEGSKA (reference sequence). J lost 4 bases, V lost 0 bases, and 10 bases had no gene match. The CDR3 spans 17 residues. The CDR3 here is CSAREVNSGRAYNEQFF. Incomplete CDR3 DNA: TGCAGTGCTAGAGAGGTGAATAGCGGGAGAGCTTACAATGAG.

This clone was seen ten or more times. Read data end 3 residues before the CDR3 end; the end is taken from the germline J gene. The chain joins TRBV20-1 to TRBJ2-2, with 10 bases lining up with TRBD2. The CDR3 sequence is 14 residues long. Germline V gene sequence: CDR1 DFQATT, CDR2 SNEGSKA (reference sequence). Trimming removed 5 bases from V and 7 bases from J; junction bases left unmatched: 7. The part of the CDR3 DNA that was read is TGCAGTGCTGCGAGCGGGGGGGCCGGCGGGGAG. Its protein product is CSAASGGAGGE. Given in full, the CDR3 is CSAASGGAGGELFF.

This clone was found many times. The CDR3 end falls 3 residues outside the read, so it is completed with the germline J gene. The chain combines TRBV2 with TRBJ2-1, with 9 bases that match TRBD2. V lost 3 bases, J lost 7 bases, and 7 bases stayed unmatched. CDR1 is SNHLY and CDR2 is FYNNEI in the germline V gene. There are 15 residues in the CDR3. The CDR3 bases that were read are TGTGCCAGCAGTGATGGCGGGACTAGCACAAATGAG. It specifies CASSDGGTSTNE. The CDR3 reads in full as CASSDGGTSTNEQFF.

This clone was recorded many times. The CDR3 goes on 3 residues after the read ends, and that part is filled in from the germline J gene. The chain has TRBV19 and TRBJ1-6; TRBD1 is a possible D gene (6 bases). Germline lookup yields CDR1 LNHDA and CDR2 SQIVND (reference sequence). The V and J ends lost 7 bases and 8 bases respectively, with 18 bases between them. The CDR3 extends over 15 amino acids. The CDR3 DNA, read in part, is TGTGCCAGTAAGATGGGGACACAGATTGATTCACCC. Its protein product is CASKMGTQIDSP. The entire CDR3 protein reads CASKMGTQIDSPLHF. Variable domain in full (rest from reference TRBV19 and TRBJ1-6): DGGITQSPKYLFRKEGQNVTLSCEQNLNHDAMYWYRQDPGQGLRLIYYSQIVNDFQKGDIAEGYSVSREKKESFPLTVTSAQKNPTAFYLCASKMGTQIDSPLHFGNGTRLTVT.

In its sample, this clone was seen many times. The read terminates 3 residues before the CDR3 end, so the remaining end is supplied by the germline J gene. This chain connects TRBV5-5 to TRBJ1-4; D remains unclear. The CDR3 has 14 amino acids. Germline values: CDR1 SGHKS, CDR2 YYEKEE (reference sequence). Trimming cost V 2 bases and J 8 bases, with 13 bases left between them. The CDR3 spells CASSFLSAQEKLFF. The DNA read from the CDR3 is TGTGCCAGCAGCTTTTTAAGCGCTCAGGAAAAA.

Only a few counts were recorded for this clone. This CDR3 is CAWRVAYPSYNSPLFF. The sequenced part of the CDR3 DNA is TGTGCCTGGAGAGTTGCCTACCCCTCCTATAATTCACCA. The chain carries TRBV30 and TRBJ1-4; no reliable D call. The missing CDR3 end, 3 residues past where the read stops, is filled in from the germline J gene. Germline CDR1 GTSNPN, CDR2 SVGIG (reference sequence). The CDR3 spans 16 residues. Variable domain in full (rest from reference TRBV30 and TRBJ1-4): SQTIHQWPATLVQPVGSPLSLECTVEGTSNPNLYWYRQAAGRGLQLLFYSVGIGQISSEVPQNLSASRPQDRQFILSSKKLLLSDSGFYLCAWRVAYPSYNSPLFFGSGTQLSVL.

This clone has just a few counts. The read finishes 3 residues shy of the CDR3 end, and the germline J gene is used to complete it. The V and J genes are TRBV11-3 and TRBJ1-1; D gene unclear. Trimming stripped 0 bases from V and 0 bases from J, with 5 bases between. The CDR3 spans 14 residues. Germline lookup yields CDR1 SGHNT and CDR2 YENEEA. CDR3 region: CASSLERLNTEAFF. Partial CDR3 DNA: TGTGCCAGCAGCTTAGAGCGCCTGAACACTGAA.

This clone was seen more than once but under ten times. The CDR3 end lies 3 residues beyond the end of the read and is filled in from the germline J gene. V gene TRBV7-6 combines with J gene TRBJ2-7; D is undetermined. The V end lost 7 bases, the J end lost 3 bases, and 4 bases lay between the germline ends. The CDR3 has 10 residues. Germline V lookup: CDR1 SGHVS, CDR2 FNYEAQ. CDR3 DNA (partial): TGTGCCAGCACAAACTACGAG. Translating it yields CASTNYE. The full CDR3 reads CASTNYEQYF.

CDR3: CASSLVAGRETQYF. The CDR3 DNA, read in part, is TGTGCCAGCAGCTTAGTGGCGGGGAGAGAGACG. The chain combines TRBV7-8 with TRBJ2-3; TRBD2 is a possible D gene (6 bases). From the germline J gene comes the end of the CDR3, since the read stops 3 residues before it. This CDR3 contains 14 residues. Germline loops: CDR1 SGHVS, CDR2 FQNEAQ.

The table lists this clone with many counts. Read data end 3 residues before the CDR3 end; the end is taken from the germline J gene. This rearrangement joins TRBV19 to TRBJ2-1, with 9 bases fitting TRBD1. The CDR3 sequence is 14 residues long. Trimming at V came to 6 bases and at J to 4 bases, leaving 4 bases not matched to a gene. Germline CDR1 reads LNHDA; CDR2 reads SQIVND (reference sequence). Here the CDR3 reads CASSSGTGYNEQFF. The sequenced CDR3 bases are TGTGCCAGTAGCTCCGGGACAGGGTACAATGAG.

The table lists this clone with many counts. The sequence runs out 3 residues before the end of the CDR3; the remainder is reconstructed from the germline J gene. This sequence joins TRBV30 and TRBJ1-4; D not resolved. Between the trimmed V and J ends, which lost 0 bases and 4 bases, there was a span of 6 bases. CDR1 is GTSNPN, CDR2 SVGIG, per germline (reference sequence). This CDR3 is 13 amino acids long. The CDR3 bases that were read are TGTGCCTGGAGTGTTATACATAATGAAAAA. It specifies CAWSVIHNEK. The entire CDR3 protein is CAWSVIHNEKLFF.

The sample holds a few counts of this clone. The sequence runs out 3 residues before the end of the CDR3; the remainder is reconstructed from the germline J gene. The chain is built from TRBV5-3 and TRBJ1-5, with D uncertain. TRBV5-3 is reported as an ORF; its role is uncertain. The CDR3 is made up of 11 amino acids. V was trimmed by 4 bases and J by 5 bases, leaving 4 bases between them. The covered CDR3 bases are TGTGCCAGAAGCCCGTATCAGCCC. It specifies CARSPYQP. The entire CDR3 protein reads CARSPYQPQHF.

This clone was recorded at least ten times. Coverage ceases 3 residues before the CDR3 finishes, and the germline J gene fills in the end. V usage is TRBV18 and J usage is TRBJ2-5; TRBD2 might be the D (5 bases). The germline V and J ends were trimmed by 2 bases and 3 bases, with 10 bases remaining between them. The CDR3 has 14 amino acids. Germline CDR1 reads KGHSH; CDR2 reads LQKENI. The CDR3 loop reads CASSPWTGKETQYF. CDR3 bases read: TGTGCCAGCTCACCATGGACGGGGAAAGAGACC.

This clone was found many times. The read gets to within 3 residues of the CDR3 end, and the germline J gene fills in the rest. The J gene is TRBJ2-7, the V gene TRBV7-9, with D perhaps matching TRBD2 (5 bases). V lost 1 base, J lost 2 bases, and 9 bases lay in between. CDR1 SEHNR and CDR2 FQNEAQ come from the germline V gene (reference sequence). The CDR3 loop spans 14 amino acids. CDR3 in amino acids: CASSLGRAAYEQYF. The CDR3 bases that were read are TGTGCCAGCAGCTTAGGGCGGGCCGCCTACGAG.

This clone was recorded at least ten times. Read data end 3 residues before the CDR3 end; the end is taken from the germline J gene. The V call is TRBV30, the J call TRBJ2-2; D gene ambiguous. The CDR3 is 11 amino acids. Trimming removed 2 bases at V and 7 bases at J, with 5 bases between. Germline V gives CDR1 GTSNPN, CDR2 SVGIG (reference sequence). The part of the CDR3 DNA that was read is TGTGCCTGGAGTAGGTTCGGGGAG. Translating gives CAWSRFGE. The entire CDR3 is CAWSRFGELFF. Supplemented by reference TRBV30 and TRBJ2-2, the full variable domain reads SQTIHQWPATLVQPVGSPLSLECTVEGTSNPNLYWYRQAAGRGLQLLFYSVGIGQISSEVPQNLSASRPQDRQFILSSKKLLLSDSGFYLCAWSRFGELFFGEGSRLTVL.

This clone showed up many times. The read stops 3 residues short of the end of the CDR3; the missing end is completed from the germline J gene. The chain joins TRBV5-6 to TRBJ2-5, with D maybe TRBD2 (6 bases). The CDR3 runs to 15 residues. CDR1 and CDR2 from the germline V gene are SGHDT and YYEEEE. Trimming removed 3 bases at V and 1 base at J, with 13 bases between. The CDR3 is CASSWYGTSQETQYF. CDR3 DNA (partial): TGTGCCAGCAGCTGGTACGGGACTTCCCAAGAGACC.